This TCR beta chain was found in a study of CD8+ T cells in alopecia areata listed by TCRdb under 2018. Background for the entire study: Female C3H/HeJ recipients, roughly 7-11 weeks old, were grafted with skin from C3H/HeJ donors with spontaneous alopecia (roughly 6-13 months old). immunoSEQ multiplex PCR using 35 Vbeta forward primers and 13 Jbeta reverse primers was used to amplify TCRbeta CDR3 regions. RNA was obtained with the PAXgene miRNA kit for fixed scalp, the miRNeasy kit for PBMCs, and the RNeasy kit for mouse skin. On the human side, TCRbeta sequencing was run on scalp tissue and on sorted CD4+ and CD8+ peripheral blood T cells from healthy controls and from alopecia areata patients with either patchy or totalis/universalis disease. In both human patients and the C3H/HeJ mouse model, the study applied high-throughput TCRbeta sequencing to look at T cell clonal expansion in alopecia areata. Scalp clonality was compared among normal scalp (n=4), patchy alopecia areata scalp (n=8), and alopecia totalis/universalis scalp (n=8).

Summary of the overall study and its limitations: Shared TCR sequences between patients were less evident than in mice, which may be partly attributable to HLA diversity in the patient population. Scalp TCR repertoire analysis is complicated because resident alphabeta T cells in normal human skin are also sequenced, whereas mouse skin is dominated by gammadelta T cells. Compared with normal scalp, lesional scalp, particularly in alopecia totalis/universalis, had higher clonality and more expanded CD8+ clones, which suggests antigenic drive.

Only a few counts were recorded for this clone. There is no known antigen for this receptor. In this entry, gene names and germline sequences are mouse ones. The read terminates 3 residues before the CDR3 end, so the remaining end is supplied by the germline J gene. According to the germline V gene, CDR1 reads GKSSPN and CDR2 reads SITVG. Measured from the cysteine to the phenylalanine, the CDR3 is 14 residues long. The DNA has 33 bases, all within the CDR3, and is read from base 1. Relative to germline, V is 1 base shorter and J is 5 bases shorter, with 9 bases between their ends. Cells from mouse cutaneous lymph nodes were pooled, stained for CD4, CD8alpha, NKG2D, NKG2ACE and other markers, and then sorted on a BD Influx. The protocol used for the library was the immunoSEQ multiplex PCR assay. RNA was extracted from all samples and reverse transcribed into cDNA, which served as template for TCR sequencing. SuperScript III was used for first-strand cDNA synthesis, primed with a 2:1 mix of oligo-dT and random hexamers. A synthetic immune receptor repertoire was used to measure amplification bias, and any remaining bias was corrected computationally. Libraries were sequenced on Illumina HiSeq with 60 bp reads covering the CDR3, read from J toward V. The authors processed their data as follows. Raw reads were preprocessed to remove errors, and CDR3 was defined according to IMGT conventions as the region from the conserved cysteine to phenylalanine. To get clonality, Shannon entropy was normalized by log2 of the number of productive unique TCRs and the result was subtracted from 1. Scalp TCRbeta sequences were cross-referenced with sorted blood CD4 and CD8 repertoires so that the CD4 or CD8 identity of scalp clones could be inferred. Imported from immuneACCESS, the table was reduced by TCRdb to in-frame sequences with V and J called. These copies leave out some clones; in studies compared against another copy, an unresolved V gene accounts for under half, and the cause of the remainder is not known. The DNA was the basis for D and trimming; V, J and clone size are from that table. Across this sample, 200,000 to 300,000 clones were tabulated and none appeared just once. The leading ten clones occupy 1.2% of the sample.

The rearrangement combines TRBV31 with TRBJ1-6; a weak D assignment points to TRBD1 (6 bases agree). TRBJ1-6 is an ORF for which the function is uncertain. The sample consisted of CD4+ T cells sorted from a lymph node. The sequence was obtained from a C3H/HeJ mouse with alopecia areata. Mice belonging to this strain carry MHC haplotype H2-k. CDR3 DNA (partial): TGTGCCTGGAGTCCACCAGGGGATAATTCGCCC. Translated, it gives CAWSPPGDNSP. The complete CDR3 sequence is CAWSPPGDNSPLYF.